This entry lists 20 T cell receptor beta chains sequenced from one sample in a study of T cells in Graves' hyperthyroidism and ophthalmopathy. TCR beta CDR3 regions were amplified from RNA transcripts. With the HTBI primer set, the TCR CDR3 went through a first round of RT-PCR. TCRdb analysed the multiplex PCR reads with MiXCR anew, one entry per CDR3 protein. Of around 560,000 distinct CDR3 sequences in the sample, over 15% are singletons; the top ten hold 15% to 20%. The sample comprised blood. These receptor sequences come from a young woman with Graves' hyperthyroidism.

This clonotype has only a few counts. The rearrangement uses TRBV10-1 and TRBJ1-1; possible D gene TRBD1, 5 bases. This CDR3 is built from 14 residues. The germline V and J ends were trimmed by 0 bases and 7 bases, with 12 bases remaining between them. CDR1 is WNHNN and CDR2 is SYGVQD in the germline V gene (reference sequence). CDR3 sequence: CASSESLGGDEAFF. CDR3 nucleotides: TGCGCCAGCAGTGAGTCTCTCGGGGGGGATGAAGCTTTCTTT.

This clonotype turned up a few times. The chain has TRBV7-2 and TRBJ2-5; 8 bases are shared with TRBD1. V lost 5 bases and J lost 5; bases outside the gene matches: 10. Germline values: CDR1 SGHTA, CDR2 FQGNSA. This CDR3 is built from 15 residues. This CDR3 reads CASSPDPGGGETQYF. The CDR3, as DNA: TGTGCCAGCAGCCCGGACCCAGGGGGCGGGGAGACCCAGTACTTC.

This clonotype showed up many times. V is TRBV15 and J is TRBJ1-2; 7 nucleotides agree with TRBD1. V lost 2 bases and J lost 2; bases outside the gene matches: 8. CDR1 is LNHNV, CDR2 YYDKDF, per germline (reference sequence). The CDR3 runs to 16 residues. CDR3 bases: TGTGCCACCAGCAGACCCTTCGGACAGGCAAACTATGGCTACACCTTC. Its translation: CATSRPFGQANYGYTF.

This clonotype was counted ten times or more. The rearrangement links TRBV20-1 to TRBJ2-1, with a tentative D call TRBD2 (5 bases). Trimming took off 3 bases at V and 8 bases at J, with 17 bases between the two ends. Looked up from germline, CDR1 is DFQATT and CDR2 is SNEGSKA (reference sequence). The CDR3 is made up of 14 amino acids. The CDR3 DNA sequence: TGCAGTGCTAGGTCTCTAGCCGGGATCGATGAGCAGTTCTTC. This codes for CSARSLAGIDEQFF.

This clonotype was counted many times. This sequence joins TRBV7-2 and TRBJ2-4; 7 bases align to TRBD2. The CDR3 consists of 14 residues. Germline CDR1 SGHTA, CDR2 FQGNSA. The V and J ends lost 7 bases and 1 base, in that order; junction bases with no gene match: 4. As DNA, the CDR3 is TGTGCCAGCACTGGACTAGGGGCCAAAAACATTCAGTACTTC. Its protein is CASTGLGAKNIQYF.

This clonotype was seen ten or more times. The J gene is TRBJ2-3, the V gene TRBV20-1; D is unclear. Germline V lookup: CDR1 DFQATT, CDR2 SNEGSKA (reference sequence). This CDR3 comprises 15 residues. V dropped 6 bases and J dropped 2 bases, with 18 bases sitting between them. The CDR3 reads CSAPPFAVNTDTQYF. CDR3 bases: TGCAGTGCCCCGCCTTTTGCGGTGAACACAGATACGCAGTATTTT.

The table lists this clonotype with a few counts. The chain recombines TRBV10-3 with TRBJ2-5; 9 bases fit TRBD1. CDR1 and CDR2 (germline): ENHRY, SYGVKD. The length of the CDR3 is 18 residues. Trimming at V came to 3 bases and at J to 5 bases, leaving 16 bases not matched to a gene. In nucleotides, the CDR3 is TGTGCCATCAGTGACACCTCATCCGGGACAGGGCGGCTGGAGACCCAGTACTTC. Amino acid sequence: CAISDTSSGTGRLETQYF.

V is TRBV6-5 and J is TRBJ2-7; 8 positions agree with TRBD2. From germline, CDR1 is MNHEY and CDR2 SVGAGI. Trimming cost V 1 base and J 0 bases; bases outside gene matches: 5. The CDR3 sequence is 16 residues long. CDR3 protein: CASSYLGGRSSYEQYF. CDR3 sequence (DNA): TGTGCCAGCAGTTACTTGGGCGGGAGGAGCTCCTACGAGCAGTACTTC.

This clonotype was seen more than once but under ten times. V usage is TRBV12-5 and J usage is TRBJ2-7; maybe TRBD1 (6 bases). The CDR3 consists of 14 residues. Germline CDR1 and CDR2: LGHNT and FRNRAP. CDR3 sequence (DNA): TGTGCCCTCGGTTCGGGGACATCCTCCTACGAGCAGTACTTC. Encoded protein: CALGSGTSSYEQYF.

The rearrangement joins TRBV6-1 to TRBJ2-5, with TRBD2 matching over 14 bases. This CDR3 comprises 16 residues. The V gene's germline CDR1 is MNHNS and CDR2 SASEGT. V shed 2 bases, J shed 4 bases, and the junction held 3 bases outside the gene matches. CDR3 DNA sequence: TGTGCCAGCAGTGAACCTGGGACTAGCGGGAGAGAGACCCAGTACTTC. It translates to CASSEPGTSGRETQYF.

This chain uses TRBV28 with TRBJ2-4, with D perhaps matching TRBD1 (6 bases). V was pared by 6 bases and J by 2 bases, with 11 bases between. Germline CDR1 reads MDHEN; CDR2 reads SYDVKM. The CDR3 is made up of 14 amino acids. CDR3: CASRTDSTKNIQYF. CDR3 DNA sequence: TGTGCCAGCAGAACGGACAGTACCAAAAACATTCAGTACTTC.

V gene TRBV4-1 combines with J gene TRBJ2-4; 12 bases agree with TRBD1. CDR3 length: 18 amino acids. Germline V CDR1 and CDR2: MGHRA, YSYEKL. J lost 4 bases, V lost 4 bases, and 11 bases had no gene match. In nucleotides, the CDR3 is TGCGCCAGCAGCCCAGGGTTGGGACAGGGGGCAGCAAAAAACATTCAGTACTTC. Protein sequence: CASSPGLGQGAAKNIQYF.

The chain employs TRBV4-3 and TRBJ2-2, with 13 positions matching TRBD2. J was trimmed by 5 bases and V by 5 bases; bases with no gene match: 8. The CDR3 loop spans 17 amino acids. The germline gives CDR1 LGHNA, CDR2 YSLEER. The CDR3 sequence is CASSATSGGEGTGELFF. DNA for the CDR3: TGCGCCAGCAGCGCTACTAGCGGGGGGGAGGGAACCGGGGAGCTGTTTTTT.

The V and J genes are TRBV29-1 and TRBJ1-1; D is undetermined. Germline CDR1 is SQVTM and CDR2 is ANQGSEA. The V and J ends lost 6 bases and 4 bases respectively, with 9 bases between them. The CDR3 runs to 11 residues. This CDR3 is CSVLASTEAFF. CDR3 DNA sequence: TGCAGCGTCCTCGCGAGCACTGAAGCTTTCTTT.

CDR3 bases: TGCAGTGCTATAGGGGCCTCCGGGGACATTCAGTACTTC. Translating it yields CSAIGASGDIQYF. The chain has TRBV20-1 and TRBJ2-4; the D gene could be TRBD1 or TRBD2 (5 bases each). The CDR3 sequence is 13 residues long. Germline V gene sequence: CDR1 DFQATT, CDR2 SNEGSKA (reference sequence). V dropped 4 bases and J dropped 8 bases, with 15 bases sitting between them.

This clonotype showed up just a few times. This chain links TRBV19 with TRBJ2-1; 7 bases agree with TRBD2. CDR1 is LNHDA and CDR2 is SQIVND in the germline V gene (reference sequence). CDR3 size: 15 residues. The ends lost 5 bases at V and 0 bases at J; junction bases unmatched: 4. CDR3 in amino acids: CASSGEGRSYNEQFF. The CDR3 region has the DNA TGTGCCAGTAGTGGGGAGGGGCGCTCCTACAATGAGCAGTTCTTC.

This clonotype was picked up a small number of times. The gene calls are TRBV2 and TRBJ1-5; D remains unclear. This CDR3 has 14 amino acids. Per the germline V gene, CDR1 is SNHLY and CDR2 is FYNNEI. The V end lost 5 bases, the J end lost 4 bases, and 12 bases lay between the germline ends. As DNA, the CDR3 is TGTGCCAGCAGTCTTGAGGTAACTAATCAGCCCCAGCATTTT. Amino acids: CASSLEVTNQPQHF.

CDR3 DNA: TGTGCCACCAGTTTTGGGGGCGTTGGCAATGAGCAGTTCTTC. This translates into CATSFGGVGNEQFF. V usage is TRBV24-1 and J usage is TRBJ2-1, with D possibly being TRBD1 (6 bases). Trimming removed 6 bases from V and 6 bases from J, with 14 bases in between. CDR3 length: 14 amino acids. The germline V gene encodes CDR1 KGHDR and CDR2 SFDVKD.

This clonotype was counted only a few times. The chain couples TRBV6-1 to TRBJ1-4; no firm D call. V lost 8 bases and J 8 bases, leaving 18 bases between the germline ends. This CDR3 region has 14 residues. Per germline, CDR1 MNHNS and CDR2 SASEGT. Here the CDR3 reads CASGESRALEKLFF. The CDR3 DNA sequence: TGTGCCAGCGGAGAATCCCGAGCCCTCGAAAAACTGTTTTTT.

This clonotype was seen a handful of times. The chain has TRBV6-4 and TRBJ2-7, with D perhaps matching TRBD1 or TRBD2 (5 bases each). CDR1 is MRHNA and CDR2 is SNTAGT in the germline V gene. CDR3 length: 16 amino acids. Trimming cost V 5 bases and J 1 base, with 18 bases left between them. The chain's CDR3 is CASSPSGTADSYEQYF. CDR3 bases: TGTGCCAGCAGTCCATCCGGGACGGCTGATTCCTACGAGCAGTACTTC.